This T cell receptor beta chain was recovered during a study of regulatory T cells in long-lasting Graves disease. The germline V and J ends were trimmed by 9 bases and 0 bases, with 9 bases remaining between them. CDR1 is KGHDR and CDR2 is SFDVKD in the germline V gene. This CDR3 is built from 13 residues. Time point specified: newly diagnosed GD, antithyroid drugs for less than 3 months. With RNA extracted from PBMCs as input, the TCR library was made. The study's findings and limits: No thyroid tissue was studied; the work used peripheral blood only. Comparison showed that persistent patients shared more public clonotypes (over 2,500) than new patients (966).

This clonotype showed up many times. Antigen: not known. Arm-PCR of CDR3 regions and iRepertoire HTBI primers were used to build TCR beta libraries. TCRdb called the multiplex PCR reads again in MiXCR, with one record for every CDR3 protein. The sample gives a few hundred thousand distinct CDR3 sequences, over 15% of which show up once; 25% to 30% is in the top ten. A further study also used this sample, focusing on T cells in Graves' hyperthyroidism and ophthalmopathy. That report adds: If no ophthalmopathy progression occurred within 18 months, Graves' hyperthyroidism was stable.

The receptor was derived from a man aged 35 to 55 with Graves disease. This rearrangement joins TRBV24-1 to TRBJ2-3, with D unresolved. Sample: peripheral blood mononuclear cells (PBMCs), taken at new diagnosis, from a patient treated with antithyroid drugs. CDR3 in amino acids: CATRASSTDTQYF. The CDR3 bases are TGTGCCACCCGCGCCTCTAGCACAGATACGCAGTATTTT.